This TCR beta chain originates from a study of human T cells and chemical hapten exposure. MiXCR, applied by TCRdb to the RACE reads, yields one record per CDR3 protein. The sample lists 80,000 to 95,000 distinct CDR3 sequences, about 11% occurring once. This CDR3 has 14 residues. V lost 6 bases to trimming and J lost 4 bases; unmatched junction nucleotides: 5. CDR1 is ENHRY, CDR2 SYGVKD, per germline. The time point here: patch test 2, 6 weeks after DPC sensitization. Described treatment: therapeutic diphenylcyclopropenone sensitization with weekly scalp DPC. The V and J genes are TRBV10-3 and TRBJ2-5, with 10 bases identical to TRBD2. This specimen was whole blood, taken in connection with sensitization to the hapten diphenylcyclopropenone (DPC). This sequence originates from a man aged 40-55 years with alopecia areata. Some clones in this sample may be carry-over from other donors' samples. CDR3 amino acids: CAISLAGVTETQYF. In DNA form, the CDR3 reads TGTGCCATCAGCCTAGCGGGAGTTACAGAGACCCAGTACTTC.